The 24 T cell receptor beta chains reported below all come from one sample, sequenced in a study of T cell changes during pregnancy in multiple sclerosis. Assay: immunoSEQ multiplex PCR; the TCRdb copy retains only in-frame clones and omits some. Seen here are approximately 50,000 clones, about 90% observed once, and the top ten hold roughly 10%. Sequenced material: CD8+ T cells from peripheral blood mononuclear cells, taken after pregnancy. The receptors originated from a female donor with multiple sclerosis, enrolled in a pregnancy study.

The V call is TRBV7-8, the J call TRBJ2-1; no definite D call. Deletions cut 6 bases from V and 0 bases from J, with 12 bases between. CDR1 and CDR2 (germline): SGHVS, FQNEAQ. The CDR3 contains 15 residues. CDR3 in DNA: TGTGCCAGCAGGGTTGCGGAAAGCTCCTACAATGAGCAGTTCTTC. Translating it yields CASRVAESSYNEQFF.

In its sample, this clone is large. This sequence joins TRBV11-2 and TRBJ1-1, with 7 bases aligning to TRBD1. CDR1 is SGHAT, CDR2 FQNNGV, per germline. The CDR3 totals 14 residues. J gave up 5 bases and V 4 bases, and 7 bases lay outside the gene matches. CDR3 DNA sequence: TGTGCCAGCAGCTCGTGGACAGGTCGGACTGAAGCTTTCTTT. Translating it yields CASSSWTGRTEAFF.

V usage is TRBV15 and J usage is TRBJ1-5, with no clear D. The length of the CDR3 is 15 residues. Germline loops: CDR1 LNHNV, CDR2 YYDKDF (reference sequence). The V gene lost 0 bases and the J gene lost 7 bases, with 13 bases spanning the gap. CDR3 DNA: TGTGCCACCAGCAGAGATCGGGGTAGCGGGCAGCCCCAGCATTTT. Translating gives CATSRDRGSGQPQHF. Based on the CDR3 plus reference TRBV15 and TRBJ1-5, the full variable domain is DAMVIQNPRYQVTQFGKPVTLSCSQTLNHNVMYWYQQKSSQAPKLLFHYYDKDFNNEADTPDNFQSRRPNTSFCFLDIRSPGLGDTAMYLCATSRDRGSGQPQHFGDGTRLSIL.

The chain uses TRBV2 and TRBJ2-7, with D unresolved. V lost 2 bases and J 3 bases, leaving 8 bases between the germline ends. CDR1 and CDR2 (germline): SNHLY, FYNNEI. This CDR3 spans 13 amino acids. CDR3 loop: CASSEPAGYEQYF. The CDR3 nucleotides read TGTGCCAGCAGTGAACCCGCCGGCTACGAGCAGTACTTC.

As for this clone: One end of the junction is discordant with germline, which a read error may explain. V and J are TRBV10-3 and TRBJ2-5; no firm D call. The CDR3 is 13 residues long. The germline V gene encodes CDR1 ENHRY and CDR2 SYGVKD. The CDR3 is CAISEGQLSRSDF. CDR3 in DNA: TGTGCCATCAGTGAGGGGCAGCTTTCACGGTCGGACTTC.

The chain recombines TRBV6-1 with TRBJ1-2, with 9 bases aligning to TRBD1. V lost 3 bases and J lost 4; bases outside the gene matches: 3. The CDR3 sequence is 14 residues long. The germline V gene encodes CDR1 MNHNS and CDR2 SASEGT. The CDR3 here is CASSEWTGAYGYTF. The CDR3 DNA reads as TGTGCCAGCAGTGAGTGGACAGGGGCCTATGGCTACACCTTC.

The rearrangement links TRBV6-5 to TRBJ1-5; 9 nucleotides match TRBD1. Germline V gene data show CDR1 as MNHEY and CDR2 as SVGAGI. The V gene end was trimmed by 6 bases and the J gene end by 5 bases; junction bases not matched to a gene: 5. The CDR3 is 14 residues long. CDR3 protein: CASSPDRGDQPQHF. In DNA form, the CDR3 reads TGTGCCAGCAGCCCGGACAGGGGAGATCAGCCCCAGCATTTT.

The chain employs TRBV7-6 and TRBJ2-1; 8 bases align to TRBD2. The CDR3 spans 15 residues. Losses at the gene ends were 5 bases for V and 5 bases for J; bases not matched to a gene: 8. The germline gives CDR1 SGHVS, CDR2 FNYEAQ. The CDR3 loop is CASSPWRGANNEQFF. CDR3 coding DNA: TGTGCCAGCAGCCCCTGGCGGGGGGCGAACAATGAGCAGTTCTTC.

The chain uses TRBV7-3 and TRBJ1-2, with a weak D call TRBD1 (5 bases). With 5 bases removed from V and 7 bases from J, the gap between germline ends came to 17 bases. The length of the CDR3 is 14 residues. CDR1 and CDR2 (germline): SGHTA, FQGTGA. The CDR3, as DNA: TGTGCCAGCAGCCAGGAGGAGGGGTTAGGTGGCTACACCTTC. This translates into CASSQEEGLGGYTF.

In regard to this clone: One end of the junction does not line up with germline, which may come from a read error. The chain is built from TRBV7-7 and TRBJ2-5; the match to TRBD1 covers 7 bases. The CDR3 spans 15 residues. Per germline, CDR1 SSHAT and CDR2 FNYEAQ (reference sequence). CDR3: CASSPEPRGQETQYF. As DNA, the CDR3 is TGTGCTAGCAGCCCGGAGCCCAGGGGGCAAGAGACCCAGTACTTC.

V and J are TRBV5-6 and TRBJ2-7; the match to TRBD1 covers 9 bases. The CDR3 runs to 17 residues. With V trimmed by 3 bases and J by 4 bases, 14 bases remained unmatched. From germline, CDR1 is SGHDT and CDR2 YYEEEE. The CDR3 spells CASSSYRSQGAPYEQYF. DNA of the CDR3: TGTGCCAGCAGCTCCTATAGATCACAGGGGGCTCCATACGAGCAGTACTTC.

This clone appeared once. The V gene is TRBV2, the J gene TRBJ2-2; 10 bases match TRBD2. V gave up 4 bases and J gave up 4 bases; unmatched junction bases: 9. From germline, CDR1 is SNHLY and CDR2 FYNNEI. CDR3 length: 17 residues. Written as DNA, the CDR3 is TGTGCCAGCAGTGTTGATAGCGGGGGGAGTGGCACCGGGGAGCTGTTTTTT. Translated: CASSVDSGGSGTGELFF.

This clone was detected only once. V is TRBV6-1 and J is TRBJ1-2; D might be TRBD1 (5 bases). V shed 2 bases and J shed 1 base, with 20 bases lying between them. The CDR3 has 18 residues. Germline V gene sequence: CDR1 MNHNS, CDR2 SASEGT. The CDR3 loop reads CASSELADGHSVNYGYTF. The CDR3 DNA sequence: TGTGCCAGCAGTGAATTGGCAGACGGACACAGTGTTAACTATGGCTACACCTTC.

This rearrangement joins TRBV30 to TRBJ2-7, with 7 bases aligning to TRBD2. V gave up 2 bases and J gave up 7 bases; unmatched junction bases: 8. The V gene's germline CDR1 is GTSNPN and CDR2 SVGIG (reference sequence). There are 13 residues in the CDR3. In DNA, the CDR3 is TGTGCCTGGAGTCTAGTGGGGGGGGGTGAGCAGTACTTC. Its translation: CAWSLVGGGEQYF.

The chain has TRBV25-1 and TRBJ1-2; 10 positions agree with TRBD1. Germline loops: CDR1 MGHDK, CDR2 SYGVNS. This CDR3 has 13 amino acids. V was pared by 11 bases and J by 5 bases, with 8 bases of the junction left unmatched. CDR3 protein: CASRDRGQYGYTF. The CDR3 region has the DNA TGTGCCTCACGGGACAGGGGCCAATATGGCTACACCTTC.

The rearrangement joins TRBV2 to TRBJ2-7, with 9 positions matching TRBD1. J gave up 6 bases and V 6 bases, and 15 bases lay outside the gene matches. This CDR3 contains 16 residues. Germline loops: CDR1 SNHLY, CDR2 FYNNEI. The CDR3 DNA reads as TGTGCCAGCAGGGCAGACCGGGACAGGGATTCATCCGAGCAGTACTTC. Residues: CASRADRDRDSSEQYF.

V is TRBV23-1 and J is TRBJ2-7; TRBD1 agrees at 10 bases. TRBV23-1 is marked as an open reading frame, function uncertain. V shed 0 bases, J shed 7 bases, and the junction held 9 bases outside the gene matches. This CDR3 spans 16 amino acids. The CDR3 nucleotides read TGCGCCAGCAGTCAATCGAGGGGGACAGGGGTATGGGAGCAGTACTTC. Amino acid sequence: CASSQSRGTGVWEQYF.

The gene calls are TRBV6-1 and TRBJ1-1; a weak D match, TRBD1 (6 bases). CDR3 length: 13 residues. Per germline, CDR1 MNHNS and CDR2 SASEGT. The ends were cut back, 7 bases at V and 0 bases at J, with 9 bases in the middle. The CDR3 DNA sequence: TGTGCCAGCACACAGGGATTGAACACTGAAGCTTTCTTT. This encodes CASTQGLNTEAFF.

The chain employs TRBV27 and TRBJ2-7, with 7 nucleotides matching TRBD1. Per germline, CDR1 MNHEY and CDR2 SMNVEV (reference sequence). V was pared by 9 bases and J by 3 bases, with 14 bases of the junction left unmatched. The CDR3 loop spans 15 amino acids. The CDR3 loop reads CARGPLIGQDYEQYF. DNA for the CDR3: TGTGCCAGAGGCCCACTTATAGGACAGGACTACGAGCAGTACTTC.

V and J are TRBV5-1 and TRBJ1-1; D remains ambiguous. The ends were cut back, 4 bases at V and 6 bases at J, with 13 bases in the middle. Germline V gene data show CDR1 as SGHRS and CDR2 as YFSETQ. The CDR3 has 13 residues. The CDR3 loop reads CASSTPGASEAFF. CDR3 DNA: TGCGCCAGCAGCACGCCGGGAGCTTCTGAAGCTTTCTTT.

This chain joins TRBV6-5 and TRBJ1-2; D gene uncertain. CDR1 and CDR2 from the germline V gene are MNHEY and SVGAGI. The V gene lost 1 base and the J gene lost 1 base, with 4 bases spanning the gap. There are 13 residues in the CDR3. The CDR3, as DNA: TGTGCCAGCAGTTACTACAGTAACTATGGCTACACCTTC. Its translation: CASSYYSNYGYTF.

The chain recombines TRBV4-1 with TRBJ1-5; D uncertain. The CDR3 is made up of 15 amino acids. CDR1 MGHRA and CDR2 YSYEKL come from the germline V gene. V shed 1 base and J shed 2 bases, with 9 bases lying between them. The chain's CDR3 is CASSQVREGNQPQHF. Written as DNA, the CDR3 is TGCGCCAGCAGCCAAGTTAGGGAGGGCAATCAGCCCCAGCATTTT.

The chain couples TRBV5-1 to TRBJ1-6, with TRBD1 as a possible D gene (6 bases). V lost 4 bases and J lost 10, with 18 bases in between. Germline assignment: CDR1 SGHRS and CDR2 YFSETQ. The CDR3 runs to 15 residues. CDR3 nucleotide sequence: TGCGCCAGCAGCAGGCGGGCAGGGGAAAGCTCACCCCTCCACTTT. Translated: CASSRRAGESSPLHF.

The CDR3 DNA follows: TGTGCCAGCAGCCACTGGGAGGTGGGTGGTTCTTTCGCAGATACGCAGTATTTT. Translated: CASSHWEVGGSFADTQYF. V and J are TRBV13 and TRBJ2-3; tentative D call: TRBD2 (6 bases). The length of the CDR3 is 18 residues. Germline CDR1 PRHDT, CDR2 FYEKMQ (reference sequence). V was pared by 5 bases and J by 4 bases, with 25 bases between.